Listed below are T cell receptor beta chains from one sample, sequenced in a study of human T cells and chemical hapten exposure. TCRdb called the RACE reads again in MiXCR, with one record for every CDR3 protein. The table records tens of thousands of distinct CDR3 sequences, more than 8% of them present only once. The sample was whole blood, taken in connection with sensitization to the hapten diphenylcyclopropenone (DPC). The receptors derive from a man over 45 with alopecia areata. Some clones in this sample may be carry-over from other donors' samples. Both conserved end residues are part of each CDR3. The order of the fields is D gene, V gene, J gene, clone size, CDR3 DNA, CDR3 protein. A D gene is named only where the DNA matches it firmly. Expanded clones are given a class, and other clones once, few, many or no size at all.

NA,TRBV2,TRBJ2-3,NA,TGTGCCAGCAGTGTTGACGGGAGTTTTGATACGCAGTATTTT,CASSVDGSFDTQYF
TRBD1,TRBV28,TRBJ1-1,NA,TGTGCCAGCAGGCGCGGACAGGGTGGGACTGAAGCTTTCTTT,CASRRGQGGTEAFF
TRBD1,TRBV12-3/TRBV12-4,TRBJ2-1,many,TGTGCCAGCAGTACACAGGGGGCGCGCTACAATGAGCAGTTCTTC,CASSTQGARYNEQFF
NA,TRBV10-3,TRBJ2-7,NA,TGTGCCATCACCTCAACGGGCGAGCAGTACTTC,CAITSTGEQYF
TRBD1,TRBV7-9,TRBJ1-2,many,TGTGCCAGCAGCCCGACAGGGCACTATGGCTACACCTTC,CASSPTGHYGYTF
NA,TRBV28,TRBJ2-2,NA,TGTGCCAGCAGTTTCCCAGGGAATACCGGGGAGCTGTTTTTT,CASSFPGNTGELFF
TRBD2,TRBV7-9,TRBJ2-3,NA,TGTGCCAGCAGCTCCCCGGGAGGAACCCGCACTCTCGGGGAGTATTTT,CASSSPGGTRTLGEYF
NA,TRBV6-6,TRBJ2-4,NA,TGTGCCAGCAGTTACTATGGCACAACGGGGGACATTCAGTACTTC,CASSYYGTTGDIQYF
NA,TRBV20-1,TRBJ2-3,many,TGCAGTGCGGGAACTCAATACCCCACAGATACGCAGTATTTT,CSAGTQYPTDTQYF
NA,TRBV15,TRBJ1-4,few,TGTGCCACCAGCAGAGATCGGACATCCATACGCGGACTGTTTTTT,CATSRDRTSIRGLFF
NA,TRBV3-1,TRBJ2-2,few,TGTGCCAGCAGCCAAGAATGGGCAGGGTTGGGCACCGGGGAGCTGTTTTTT,CASSQEWAGLGTGELFF
NA,TRBV3-1,TRBJ2-7,few,TGTGCCAGCAGCCAAAACCGACTCGGCGAGCAGTACTTC,CASSQNRLGEQYF
TRBD1,TRBV29-1,TRBJ1-5,few,TGCAGCGCCAGGACAGGGAACAATCAGCCCCAGCATTTT,CSARTGNNQPQHF
TRBD2,TRBV28,TRBJ2-1,medium-sized,TGTGCCAGCAGTTTGGCTCTAGCGGGAGGAAGTGATGAGCAGTTCTTC,CASSLALAGGSDEQFF